One TCR beta chain is described in this entry. What it binds is not known. Clones were read by immunoSEQ multiplex PCR, and TCRdb kept only the in-frame ones, dropping some. The sample yields roughly 100,000 clones, 82% seen once. The data were taken from a study of T cell responses to AZD1222 COVID-19 vaccine. Findings and limits, study-wide: Donors in the cohort were predominantly white British and more often female, and clonal diversity was possibly underestimated. Of spike-specific TCRs, nearly half reportedly target regions left unmutated in variants.

The source of this sequence is an adult in good health. The sequences come from peripheral blood, collected on day 0 of AZD1222 vaccination.

CDR3 bases: TGTGCTAGTGGTTTGGACGCCGGCTACACCTTC. Residues: CASGLDAGYTF. This sequence joins TRBV12-5 and TRBJ1-2; D is unclear. CDR3 length: 11 residues. With 1 base removed from V and 8 bases from J, the gap between germline ends came to 5 bases. The germline V gene has CDR1 LGHNT and CDR2 FRNRAP.